This paragraph reports one T cell receptor beta chain. Its target is unknown. The length of the CDR3 is 13 residues. Germline V gene data show CDR1 as SQVTM and CDR2 as ANQGSEA. Trimming took 8 bases from V and 3 from J; bases not matched to a gene: 9. Sequencing was performed with immunoSEQ multiplex PCR; in TCRdb, only in-frame clones are kept and a portion is missing. The table shows under 75,000 clones, with roughly 80% occurring only once. Antigen-specific CD4+ T cells were expanded (with viral peptide pools) by the ViraFEST assay ahead of sequencing. Cells that had been cultured for less than 13 days were the source of isolated CD4+ T cells. None of the vaccinated had previously contracted SARS-CoV-2, and their nucleocapsid antibodies tested negative. Supplemented with roughly 9.6 IU/ml IL-2 and roughly 9.2 ug/ml peptides, 2 million to 2.5 million PBMC per well were kept in culture. The data originate from a study of vaccination effects on CD4 cells after COVID-19.

This clonotype originated in a human donor who received a COVID-19 vaccine. The J gene is TRBJ1-1, the V gene TRBV29-1; TRBD1 matches at 7 bases. The starting material was CD4+ T cells from PBMCs cultured with SARS-CoV-2 spike peptides, obtained before COVID-19 vaccination. This CDR3 reads CSSKTGRDTEAFF. CDR3 DNA sequence: TGCAGCTCAAAGACAGGGAGGGACACTGAAGCTTTCTTT.